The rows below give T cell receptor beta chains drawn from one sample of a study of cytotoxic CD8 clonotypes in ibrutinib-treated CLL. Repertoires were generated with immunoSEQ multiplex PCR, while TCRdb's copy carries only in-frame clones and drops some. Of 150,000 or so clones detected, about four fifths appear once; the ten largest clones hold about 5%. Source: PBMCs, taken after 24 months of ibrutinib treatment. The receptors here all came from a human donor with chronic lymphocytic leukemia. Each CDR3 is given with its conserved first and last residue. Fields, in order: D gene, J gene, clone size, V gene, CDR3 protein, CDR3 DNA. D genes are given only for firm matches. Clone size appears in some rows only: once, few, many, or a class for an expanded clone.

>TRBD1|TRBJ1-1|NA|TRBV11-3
CASSSTGGSTEAFF
TGTGCCAGCAGCTCGACAGGGGGCTCAACTGAAGCTTTCTTT
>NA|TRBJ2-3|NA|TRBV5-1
CASSHPPLGVEANTDTQYF
TGCGCCAGCAGCCACCCCCCTTTAGGAGTAGAGGCCAACACAGATACGCAGTATTTT
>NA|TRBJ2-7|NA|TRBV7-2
CASSLAIISYEQYF
TGTGCCAGCAGCTTAGCCATAATCTCCTACGAGCAGTACTTC
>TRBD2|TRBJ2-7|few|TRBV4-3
CASSQMMGREAHEQYF
TGCGCCAGCAGCCAAATGATGGGGCGGGAGGCCCACGAGCAGTACTTC
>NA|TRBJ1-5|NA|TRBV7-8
CASSFGPGGNQPQHF
TGTGCCAGCAGCTTTGGCCCAGGGGGCAATCAGCCCCAGCATTTT
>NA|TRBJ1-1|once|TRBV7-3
CASSLLRVNTEAFF
TGTGCCAGCAGCTTACTCAGGGTCAACACTGAAGCTTTCTTT
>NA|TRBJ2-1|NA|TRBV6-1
CASSEALNYNEQFF
TGTGCCAGCAGTGAGGCCCTCAACTACAATGAGCAGTTCTTC
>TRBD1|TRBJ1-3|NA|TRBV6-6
CASSSGQEGNTIYF
TGTGCCAGCAGCTCCGGACAGGAGGGAAACACCATATATTTT
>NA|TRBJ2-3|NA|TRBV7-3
CASSPGGSRSNTQYF
TGTGCCAGCAGCCCCGGTGGTTCCCGCAGTAATACGCAGTATTTT
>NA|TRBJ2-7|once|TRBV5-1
CASSLIVGGHEQYF
TGCGCCAGCAGCTTGATCGTGGGGGGGCACGAGCAGTACTTC
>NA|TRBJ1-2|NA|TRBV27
CASSLWATGHWGYGYTF
TGTGCCAGCAGTTTATGGGCTACAGGTCACTGGGGCTATGGCTACACCTTC
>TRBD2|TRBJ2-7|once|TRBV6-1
CASRPRGGYYEQYF
TGTGCCAGCAGGCCCCGGGGGGGGTACTACGAGCAGTACTTC
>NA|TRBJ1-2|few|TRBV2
CASSENRAGYTF
TGTGCCAGCAGTGAAAACAGGGCTGGCTACACCTTC
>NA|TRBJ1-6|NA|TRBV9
CASSVERTVNNSPLHF
TGTGCCAGCAGCGTAGAGCGGACAGTTAATAATTCACCCCTCCACTTT
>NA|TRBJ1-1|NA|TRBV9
CASSPGFRTNTEAFF
TGTGCCAGCAGCCCCGGGTTCCGGACGAACACTGAAGCTTTCTTT
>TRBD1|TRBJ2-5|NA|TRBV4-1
CASSQSGPGQAIQETQYF
TGCGCCAGCAGCCAATCGGGCCCGGGACAGGCCATCCAAGAGACCCAGTACTTC
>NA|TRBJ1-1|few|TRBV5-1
CASSLADQRLANTEAFF
TGCGCCAGCAGCTTGGCCGACCAGAGACTAGCGAACACTGAAGCTTTCTTT
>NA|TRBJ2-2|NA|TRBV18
CASSPRKGGTGELFF
TGTGCCAGCTCACCGAGAAAGGGCGGAACCGGGGAGCTGTTTTTT
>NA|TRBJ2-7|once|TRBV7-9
CASSLVASYEQYF
TGTGCCAGCAGCTTAGTCGCCTCCTACGAGCAGTACTTC
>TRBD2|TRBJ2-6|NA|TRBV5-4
CASSREVGANVLTF
TGTGCCAGCAGTCGGGAGGTTGGGGCCAACGTCCTGACTTTC
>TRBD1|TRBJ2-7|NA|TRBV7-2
CASSTGAYEQYF
TGTGCCAGCAGTACAGGGGCCTACGAGCAGTACTTC
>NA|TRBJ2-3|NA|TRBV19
CASSATTGGDTQYF
TGTGCCAGTAGTGCGACGACTGGCGGAGATACGCAGTATTTT
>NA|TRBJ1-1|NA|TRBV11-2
CASSLWDTEAFF
TGTGCCAGCAGCTTATGGGACACTGAAGCTTTCTTT
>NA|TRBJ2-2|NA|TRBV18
CASSSVRGTGTGELFF
TGTGCCAGCTCGAGCGTAAGAGGGACCGGGACCGGGGAGCTGTTTTTT
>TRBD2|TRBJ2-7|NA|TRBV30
CALSRGLSYEQYF
TGTGCCCTCTCGCGGGGGTTATCCTACGAGCAGTACTTC
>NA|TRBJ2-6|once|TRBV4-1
CASSQDTGSSGANVLTF
TGCGCCAGCAGCCAAGATACAGGGAGCTCTGGGGCCAACGTCCTGACTTTC
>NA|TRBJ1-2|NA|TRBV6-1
CASRGTIGYTF
TGTGCCAGCAGAGGGACTATCGGCTACACCTTC
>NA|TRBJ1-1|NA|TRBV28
CASSLGRVEAFF
TGTGCCAGCAGTTTGGGCAGGGTTGAAGCTTTCTTT
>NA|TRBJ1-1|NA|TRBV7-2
CASSGQILNTEAFF
TGTGCCAGCAGCGGGCAAATTTTGAACACTGAAGCTTTCTTT
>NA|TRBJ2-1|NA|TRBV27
CASSILQGGGSYNEQFF
TGTGCCAGCAGCATCCTACAGGGTGGAGGCTCCTACAATGAGCAGTTCTTC
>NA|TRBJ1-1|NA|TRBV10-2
CASSEWETANTEAFF
TGCGCCAGCAGTGAGTGGGAGACGGCGAACACTGAAGCTTTCTTT
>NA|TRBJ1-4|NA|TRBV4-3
CASSHDGPGGGNEKLFF
TGCGCCAGCAGCCACGATGGGCCTGGGGGAGGAAATGAAAAACTGTTTTTT
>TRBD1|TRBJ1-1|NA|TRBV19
CASSTSGTGYTEAFF
TGTGCCAGTAGTACCTCCGGGACAGGGTACACTGAAGCTTTCTTT
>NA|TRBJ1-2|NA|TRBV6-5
CASSYGYRGASGYTF
TGTGCCAGCAGTTACGGATACCGGGGGGCGTCTGGCTACACCTTC
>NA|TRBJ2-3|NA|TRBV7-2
CASSLAGVGTDTQYF
TGTGCCAGCAGCTTAGCGGGGGTGGGCACAGATACGCAGTATTTT
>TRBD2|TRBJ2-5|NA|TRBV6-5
CASTSRLAGGSTQYF
TGTGCCAGCACCTCCCGACTAGCGGGAGGGTCGACCCAGTACTTC
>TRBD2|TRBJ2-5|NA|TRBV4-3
CASSQLAGSDQETQYF
TGCGCCAGCAGCCAATTAGCGGGGTCCGACCAAGAGACCCAGTACTTC
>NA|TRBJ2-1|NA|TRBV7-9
CASTPNRGRASYNEQFF
TGTGCCAGCACCCCCAACCGTGGCAGGGCATCCTACAATGAGCAGTTCTTC